This entry is about one T cell receptor (beta chain). Per germline, CDR1 SGHTA and CDR2 FQGTGA. The CDR3 extends over 15 amino acids. V gave up 1 base and J gave up 7 bases; unmatched junction bases: 4. This entry belongs to a study of metastatic and nonmetastatic thyroid tumors. Whole-study context: Repertoires were compared across blood and tumor or nodule tissue from malignant and benign thyroid patients.

All patients were untreated before thyroid surgery. TCRdb re-called the PCR reads through MiXCR. The sample has about 9,400 clones, about 33% seen once. The sequence came from a female donor with papillary thyroid cancer or a benign thyroid nodule (not recorded which). Some clones in this sample may be carry-over from other donors' samples. The sequenced sample was adjacent normal tissue. The gene calls are TRBV7-3 and TRBJ1-6, with 7 bases lining up with TRBD1. CDR3 coding DNA: TGTGCCAGCAGCTTAAACAGGGGATGGAATTCACCCCTCCACTTT. This translates into CASSLNRGWNSPLHF.